The clone carrying this TCR beta chain was recorded only once. This record comes from a study of regulatory T cells in long-lasting Graves disease. Noted time point: persistent/refractory GD, antithyroid drugs over 5 years with positive TRAb. The TCR library was prepared using RNA isolated from PBMCs. J gave up 5 bases and V 3 bases, and 11 bases lay outside the gene matches. The CDR3 is 17 residues long. Germline V CDR1 and CDR2: SGHAT, FQDESV (reference sequence). Sequencing libraries for TCR beta were prepared with iRepertoire HTBI primers and Arm-PCR of CDR3 regions. TCRdb recomputed calls from the multiplex PCR reads with MiXCR, one row per CDR3 protein. The sample lists a few hundred thousand distinct CDR3 sequences, 23% occurring once.

This clonotype was sampled from a female donor with Graves disease. Sample: peripheral blood mononuclear cells (PBMCs), taken when the disease was refractory, from a patient treated with antithyroid drugs. The genes are TRBV11-1 and TRBJ2-3, with 10 bases aligning to TRBD2. CDR3 in amino acids: CASSLLAGVAPGDTQYF. Here the CDR3 DNA reads TGTGCCAGCAGCTTGCTAGCGGGAGTGGCACCAGGAGATACGCAGTATTTT.